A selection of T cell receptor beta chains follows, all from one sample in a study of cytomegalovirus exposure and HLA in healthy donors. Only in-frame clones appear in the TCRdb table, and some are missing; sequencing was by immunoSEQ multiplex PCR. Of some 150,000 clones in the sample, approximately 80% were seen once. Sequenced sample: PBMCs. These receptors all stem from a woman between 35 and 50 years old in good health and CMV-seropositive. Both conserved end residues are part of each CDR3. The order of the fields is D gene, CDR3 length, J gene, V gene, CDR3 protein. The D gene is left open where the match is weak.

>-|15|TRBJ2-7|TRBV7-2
CASSLSARGYYEQYF
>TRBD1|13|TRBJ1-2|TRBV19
CASTRGQYYGYTF
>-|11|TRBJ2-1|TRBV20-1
CSARGPNEQFF
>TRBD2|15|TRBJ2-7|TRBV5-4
CASSLAAGGPHEQYF
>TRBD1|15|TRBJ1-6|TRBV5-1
CASSSGQGYNSPLHF
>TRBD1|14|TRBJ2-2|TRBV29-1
CSVTRDRDTGELFF
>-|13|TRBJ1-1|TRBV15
CATSRDGGIEAFF
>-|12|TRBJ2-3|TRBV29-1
CSVEAGTDTQYF
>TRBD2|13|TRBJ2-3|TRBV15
CATTAGGSDTQYF
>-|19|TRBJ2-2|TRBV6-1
CASSDFLRQGGGTVGELFF
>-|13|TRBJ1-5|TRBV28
CASSFPPLVPQHF
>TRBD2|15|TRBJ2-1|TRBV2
CASSGGTRNSYEQFF
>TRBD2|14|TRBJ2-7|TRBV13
CASSEASGGYEQYF
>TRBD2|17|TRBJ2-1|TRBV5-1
CASSSGLAGGSYNEQFF
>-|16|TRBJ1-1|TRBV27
CASSGDRTLGNTEAFF
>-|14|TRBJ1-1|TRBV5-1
CASSLASLTAEAFF
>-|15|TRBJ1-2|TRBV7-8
CASSSEMTAGYGYTF
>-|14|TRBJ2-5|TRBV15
CATSRGDSQETQYF
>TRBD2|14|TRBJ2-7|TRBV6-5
CASSYGAGADEQYF
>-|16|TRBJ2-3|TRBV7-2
CASSRRVEKSTDTQYF
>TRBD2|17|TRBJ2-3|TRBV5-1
CASSLVRQREGLDTQYF
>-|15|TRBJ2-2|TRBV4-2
CASSQPGTNTGELFF
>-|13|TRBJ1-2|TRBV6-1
CASRGAGDYGYTF
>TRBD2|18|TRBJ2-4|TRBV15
CATSTGLAGGKAKNIQYF
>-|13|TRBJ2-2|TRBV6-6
CASGPANTGELFF
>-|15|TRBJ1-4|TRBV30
CAWTPTGTTNEKLFF
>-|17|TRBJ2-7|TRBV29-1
CSVQGSEKLSGSYEQYF
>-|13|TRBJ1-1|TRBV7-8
CASSPEGLAEAFF
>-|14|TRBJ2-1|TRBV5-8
CASGGSRFYNEQFF
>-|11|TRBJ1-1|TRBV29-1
CSATMNTEAFF
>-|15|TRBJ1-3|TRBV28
CASSLAGRGGNTIYF
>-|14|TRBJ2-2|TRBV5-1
CASSKGHSTGELFF
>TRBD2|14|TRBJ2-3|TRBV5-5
CASSSYSGIGTQYF
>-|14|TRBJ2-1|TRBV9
CASSVATGLNEQFF
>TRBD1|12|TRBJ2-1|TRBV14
CASSAGGGEQFF
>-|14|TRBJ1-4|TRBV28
CASSSQTLPEKLFF
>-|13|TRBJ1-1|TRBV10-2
CASKAEEATEAFF
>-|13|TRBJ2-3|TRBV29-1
CSVEGAGADTQYF
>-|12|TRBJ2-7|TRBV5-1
CASSLMADEQYF
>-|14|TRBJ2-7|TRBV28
CASSRGQNNYEQYF
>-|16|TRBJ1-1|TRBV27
CASSLSSYTGNTEAFF
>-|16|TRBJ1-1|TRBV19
CASSTPGGILNTEAFF
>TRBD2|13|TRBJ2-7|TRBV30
CALGLSGRNEQYF
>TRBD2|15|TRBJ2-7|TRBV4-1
CASSQLAGGTYEQYF
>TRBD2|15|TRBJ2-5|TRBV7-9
CASSLAGLAGGAQYF
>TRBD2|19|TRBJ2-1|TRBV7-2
CASSLAWLAGVGSYNEQFF
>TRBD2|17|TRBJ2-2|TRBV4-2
CASSQEVRGRDTGELFF
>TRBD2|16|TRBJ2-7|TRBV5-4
CASSQAPGTRVSRQYF
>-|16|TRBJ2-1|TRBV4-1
CASSSRDSDSYNEQFF
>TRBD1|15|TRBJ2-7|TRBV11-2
CASSPRTGLLGEQYF
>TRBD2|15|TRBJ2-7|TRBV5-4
CASSKGLAGDNEQYF
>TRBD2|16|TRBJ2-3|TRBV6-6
CATSGALAGVRDTQYF
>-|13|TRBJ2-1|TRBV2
CASSGVGLGEQFF
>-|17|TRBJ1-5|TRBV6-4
CASKNFSRTSRGQPQHF